One sample yielded the 21 T cell receptor beta chains listed below, sequenced in a study of blood T cell repertoires in COVID-19. Using immunoSEQ multiplex PCR, the repertoire was profiled, and TCRdb retains in-frame clones only, with some absent. The top ten clones hold less than 20% of a sample with about 61,000 clones, 85% to 90% of them seen once. Input material: peripheral blood. The source is a woman of 80 years or more with active COVID-19.

The chain joins TRBV7-8 to TRBJ2-7, with D possibly being TRBD1 (5 bases). From germline, CDR1 is SGHVS and CDR2 FQNEAQ. Trimming removed 2 bases at V and 0 bases at J, with 14 bases between. The CDR3 runs 16 residues. CDR3 nucleotides: TGTGCCAGCAGCTTATACAGGAACCCAAGCTCCTACGAGCAGTACTTC. Translating gives CASSLYRNPSSYEQYF.

Concerning this clone itself: At one boundary the junction diverges from the germline segment, which might be a read error. The chain joins TRBV4-3 to TRBJ2-7, with 13 positions matching TRBD2. The CDR3 consists of 13 residues. Germline V lookup: CDR1 LGHNA, CDR2 YSLEER. The CDR3 protein is CASSQSPTSGGLF. CDR3 nucleotides: TGCGCCAGCAGCCAATCCCCGACTAGCGGGGGGCTTTTC.

Only a few counts were recorded for this clone. The chain links TRBV18 to TRBJ1-1; D is uncertain. The germline V gene has CDR1 KGHSH and CDR2 LQKENI. Deletions cut 2 bases from V and 7 bases from J, with 14 bases between. The length of the CDR3 is 14 residues. CDR3 residues: CASSPSALRGEAFF. CDR3 DNA: TGTGCCAGCTCACCATCAGCTTTGCGGGGTGAAGCTTTCTTT.

This clone was counted a single time. The chain uses TRBV30 and TRBJ2-2; tentative D call: TRBD1 (5 bases). The germline V gene encodes CDR1 GTSNPN and CDR2 SVGIG (reference sequence). V lost 7 bases, J lost 0 bases, and 15 bases lay in between. The CDR3 is 15 amino acids. The CDR3 is CASSTDRPNTGELFF. The CDR3, as DNA: TGTGCCTCCTCGACAGACCGACCGAACACCGGGGAGCTGTTTTTT.

The chain has TRBV9 and TRBJ1-1, with D unresolved. Germline V lookup: CDR1 SGDLS, CDR2 YYNGEE. The V end lost 2 bases, the J end lost 0 bases, and 5 bases lay between the germline ends. CDR3 size: 13 residues. The CDR3 DNA is TGTGCCAGCAGCGTCTCGTTGAACACTGAAGCTTTCTTT. Translated, it gives CASSVSLNTEAFF.

The table lists this clone with a count of one. Here the CDR3 reads CASSLGTGGADTQYF. The CDR3 DNA is TGTGCCAGCAGTTTAGGGACAGGGGGGGCAGATACGCAGTATTTT. V is TRBV2 and J is TRBJ2-3, with 11 bases fitting TRBD1. The germline V gene has CDR1 SNHLY and CDR2 FYNNEI. Trimming took 5 bases from V and 4 from J; bases not matched to a gene: 5. The CDR3 loop spans 15 amino acids.

The chain combines TRBV29-1 with TRBJ1-1; D is undetermined. Germline lookup yields CDR1 SQVTM and CDR2 ANQGSEA. Trimming removed 4 bases from V and 5 bases from J, with 20 bases in between. The CDR3 has 15 residues. CDR3 loop: CSVARDLAGRTEAFF. The CDR3 DNA reads as TGCAGCGTTGCTCGGGATTTGGCGGGGAGGACTGAAGCTTTCTTT. Looking up the rest from reference TRBV29-1 and TRBJ1-1 gives the full variable domain: SAVISQKPSRDICQRGTSLTIQCQVDSQVTMMFWYRQQPGQSLTLIATANQGSEATYESGFVIDKFPISRPNLTFSTLTVSNMSPEDSSIYLCSVARDLAGRTEAFFGQGTRLTVV.

The chain links TRBV5-1 to TRBJ1-3; weak D call: TRBD1 (6 bases). This CDR3 has 15 residues. Germline-derived CDR1 and CDR2 are SGHRS and YFSETQ. V lost 3 bases, J lost 2 bases, and 12 bases lay in between. The chain's CDR3 is CASSSQGLAGNTIYF. The CDR3 bases are TGCGCCAGCAGCTCACAGGGTCTCGCTGGAAACACCATATATTTT.

The J gene is TRBJ2-7, the V gene TRBV18, with 9 bases identical to TRBD1. Per germline, CDR1 KGHSH and CDR2 LQKENI. The CDR3 totals 15 residues. The trim removed 3 bases at V and 4 bases at J, leaving 7 bases unmatched. The CDR3 is CASSPSGQGFYEQYF. The CDR3 DNA follows: TGTGCCAGCTCACCTTCGGGACAGGGATTTTACGAGCAGTACTTC.

V and J are TRBV28 and TRBJ2-1; 8 bases agree with TRBD2. CDR1 is MDHEN and CDR2 is SYDVKM in the germline V gene. V shed 5 bases and J 3 bases; nucleotides not matched to a gene: 6. The CDR3 spans 15 residues. CDR3: CASSPRGGYYNEQFF. The CDR3 DNA reads TGTGCCAGCAGTCCCCGGGGGGGGTACTACAATGAGCAGTTCTTC.

This chain uses TRBV11-2 with TRBJ2-7; D unresolved. Germline V gene sequence: CDR1 SGHAT, CDR2 FQNNGV. Trimming shortened V by 1 base and J by 4 bases, and 11 bases separated the two germline ends. The CDR3 covers 14 residues. The chain's CDR3 is CASSLVFTLYEQYF. The CDR3 coding sequence is TGTGCCAGCAGCTTAGTCTTCACTCTTTACGAGCAGTACTTC.

This clone was observed a few times. The V call is TRBV6-1, the J call TRBJ2-7, with a weak D call TRBD1 (6 bases). Deletions cut 3 bases from V and 7 bases from J, with 7 bases between. This CDR3 is 11 amino acids long. Germline loops: CDR1 MNHNS, CDR2 SASEGT. The CDR3: CASSDRGEQYF. The CDR3 DNA follows: TGTGCCAGCAGTGACAGGGGTGAGCAGTACTTC.

In DNA form, the CDR3 reads TGTGCCAGCAGTTACAGGGCACTAGGTAATGAGCAGTTCTTC. Residues: CASSYRALGNEQFF. V and J are TRBV6-5 and TRBJ2-1, with D perhaps TRBD2 (5 bases). Germline V gives CDR1 MNHEY, CDR2 SVGAGI. V dropped 2 bases and J dropped 7 bases, with 12 bases sitting between them. The CDR3 runs 14 residues.

The chain employs TRBV11-2 and TRBJ2-7, with 7 bases fitting TRBD2. Trimming cost V 1 base and J 6 bases; bases outside gene matches: 3. CDR3 length: 13 amino acids. Germline values: CDR1 SGHAT, CDR2 FQNNGV. CDR3 nucleotide sequence: TGTGCCAGCAGCTTAGGAGGCGGGGGCGAGCAGTACTTC. Its translation: CASSLGGGGEQYF.

The genes are TRBV19 and TRBJ1-2; TRBD1 matches 7 bases. The CDR3 totals 12 residues. Germline V lookup: CDR1 LNHDA, CDR2 SQIVND (reference sequence). Trimming cost V 7 bases and J 7 bases; bases outside gene matches: 6. CDR3 bases: TGTGCCAGTACCAGACAGGGAGGTGGCTACACCTTC. Residues: CASTRQGGGYTF.

This chain joins TRBV24-1 and TRBJ2-5; 9 bases agree with TRBD1. The V gene end was trimmed by 6 bases and the J gene end by 5 bases; junction bases not matched to a gene: 9. The germline gives CDR1 KGHDR, CDR2 SFDVKD. The CDR3 has 15 amino acids. The CDR3 loop is CATSRGQGREETQYF. CDR3 sequence (DNA): TGTGCCACCAGTCGGGGACAGGGTCGTGAGGAGACCCAGTACTTC.

Only one count was recorded for this clone. The chain links TRBV5-4 to TRBJ2-3; 16 bases align to TRBD2. J lost 4 bases, V lost 3 bases, and 5 bases had no gene match. Germline V lookup: CDR1 SGHNT, CDR2 YYREEE (reference sequence). This CDR3 contains 17 residues. This CDR3 reads CASSSGTSGGAPDTQYF. In DNA, the CDR3 is TGTGCCAGCAGCTCTGGGACTAGCGGGGGGGCGCCAGATACGCAGTATTTT.

The chain links TRBV7-2 to TRBJ2-1; 8 positions agree with TRBD1. The V gene's germline CDR1 is SGHTA and CDR2 FQGNSA. V shed 3 bases and J 1 base; nucleotides not matched to a gene: 8. The CDR3 loop spans 17 amino acids. As DNA, the CDR3 is TGTGCCAGCAGCTTTCCCGGGACAGGATTATCCTACAATGAGCAGTTCTTC. Translating it yields CASSFPGTGLSYNEQFF. Looking up the rest from reference TRBV7-2 and TRBJ2-1 gives the full variable domain: GAGVSQSPSNKVTEKGKDVELRCDPISGHTALYWYRQSLGQGLEFLIYFQGNSAPDKSGLPSDRFSAERTGGSVSTLTIQRTQQEDSAVYLCASSFPGTGLSYNEQFFGPGTRLTVL.

The V and J genes are TRBV7-2 and TRBJ2-1; D is uncertain. This CDR3 has 14 amino acids. Germline CDR1 and CDR2: SGHTA and FQGNSA. V was trimmed by 2 bases and J by 2 bases, leaving 7 bases between them. CDR3 loop: CASSLIAAYNEQFF. CDR3 DNA sequence: TGTGCCAGCAGCTTAATCGCGGCCTACAATGAGCAGTTCTTC.

V and J are TRBV5-1 and TRBJ2-2; 7 nucleotides align to TRBD1. CDR3 length: 16 residues. CDR1 and CDR2 (germline): SGHRS, YFSETQ. Losses at the gene ends were 4 bases for V and 5 bases for J; bases not matched to a gene: 11. Here the CDR3 reads CASSPRQGLGTGELFF. CDR3 nucleotide sequence: TGCGCCAGCAGCCCCCGACAGGGATTGGGGACCGGGGAGCTGTTTTTT.

The chain employs TRBV7-2 and TRBJ2-1; 12 bases match TRBD1. With 5 bases clipped from V and 10 bases from J, the junction kept 12 bases outside the gene matches. From germline, CDR1 is SGHTA and CDR2 FQGNSA. The CDR3 has 16 residues. This CDR3 reads CASSHRDRGLRAEQFF. The CDR3 nucleotides read TGTGCCAGCAGCCACCGGGACAGGGGGCTTCGGGCAGAGCAGTTCTTC.